This T cell receptor beta chain emerged from a study of vaccination and CD4 T cells after COVID-19. The overall study: Sampling that followed vaccination took place a median about 70 days after dose two, within a range of 14 to 241. The stimulus for the cells was overlapping spike peptides derived from SARS-CoV-2, HCoV-NL63, HCoV-OC43 and HCoV-229E.

This clonotype has a handful of counts. Its antigen is currently unknown. Stated treatment: approximately nine-day PBMC culture with coronavirus spike peptide pools or control peptides (ViraFEST assay). CD4+ T lymphocytes from the unexposed donor were collected before the COVID-19 pandemic (2011-2018). Expanded clonotypes were found by TCR sequencing after peptide-pool stimulation (ViraFEST). Cells were cultured for 10 days, and then CD4+ T cells were isolated by negative selection. The Oncomine TCR Beta short-read assay was applied to DNA of cultured CD4+ T cells. From the PCR reads, TCRdb called clonotypes with MiXCR, one entry per CDR3 protein. The data show more than 7,500 distinct CDR3 sequences, roughly two fifths seen once. Looked up from germline, CDR1 is SNHLY and CDR2 is FYNNEI. The CDR3 runs 18 residues. The V gene end was trimmed by 5 bases and the J gene end by 0 bases; junction bases not matched to a gene: 11.

The material sequenced was CD4+ T cells from blood, cultured in vitro. The chain links TRBV2 to TRBJ1-5; 9 bases agree with TRBD1. The receptor was isolated from a human donor in good health. CDR3 residues: CASSHPRTGALSNQPQHF. The CDR3 DNA reads as TGTGCCAGCAGTCACCCCAGGACAGGGGCTCTTAGCAATCAGCCCCAGCATTTT.